Below are 18 T cell receptor beta chains sequenced from a single sample in a study of blood T cell repertoires in COVID-19. Sequencing was performed with immunoSEQ multiplex PCR; in TCRdb, only in-frame clones are kept and a portion is missing. The data hold fewer than 250,000 clones, with about 91% observed a single time. Sequencing was done on a sample of PBMCs or T cells enriched from blood (not recorded which). These receptors all stem from a woman in her thirties with acute COVID-19.

The chain links TRBV5-4 to TRBJ1-2; D is possibly TRBD1 (5 bases). V was trimmed by 2 bases and J by 4 bases, leaving 12 bases between them. This CDR3 has 14 residues. Per the germline V gene, CDR1 is SGHNT and CDR2 is YYREEE (reference sequence). The CDR3 reads CASSFDGGSYGYTF. For the CDR3, the DNA is TGTGCCAGCAGCTTTGACGGGGGATCCTATGGCTACACCTTC.

This sequence joins TRBV4-3 and TRBJ1-2; a weak D match, TRBD1 (6 bases). Per the germline V gene, CDR1 is LGHNA and CDR2 is YSLEER. Trimming pared 4 bases from V and 3 bases from J, leaving 18 bases between. The CDR3 runs to 16 residues. For the CDR3, the DNA is TGCGCCAGCAGCCGTCTGAGGGGGATGAAATACTATGGCTACACCTTC. This translates into CASSRLRGMKYYGYTF.

This chain links TRBV13 with TRBJ1-3; unclear D gene. CDR1 and CDR2 from the germline V gene are PRHDT and FYEKMQ (reference sequence). Trimming cost V 8 bases and J 0 bases, with 11 bases left between them. The length of the CDR3 is 14 residues. CDR3 loop: CASSRRYSGNTIYF. The CDR3, as DNA: TGTGCCAGCTCGAGGCGTTACTCTGGAAACACCATATATTTT.

The chain couples TRBV3-1 (or the pseudogene TRBV3-2) to TRBJ2-7; 7 nucleotides line up with TRBD2. From germline, CDR1 is LGHDT and CDR2 YNNKEL (reference sequence). The V gene end was trimmed by 3 bases and the J gene end by 6 bases; junction bases not matched to a gene: 5. The length of the CDR3 is 13 residues. CDR3: CASSHDTGGEQYF. The CDR3 bases are TGTGCCAGCAGCCACGATACGGGGGGCGAGCAGTACTTC.

The genes are TRBV10-1 and TRBJ2-7; D may be TRBD1 (6 bases). In germline, CDR1 is WNHNN, CDR2 SYGVQD (reference sequence). V lost 0 bases and J 4 bases, leaving 10 bases between the germline ends. There are 14 residues in the CDR3. For the CDR3, the DNA is TGCGCCAGCAGTGAGTCCGGACAGATTTACGAGCAGTACTTC. Translation: CASSESGQIYEQYF.

The V call is TRBV4-2, the J call TRBJ1-1, with 9 bases identical to TRBD1. Germline loops: CDR1 LGHNA, CDR2 YNFKEQ. There are 14 residues in the CDR3. J gave up 5 bases and V 4 bases, and 5 bases lay outside the gene matches. CDR3 sequence: CASSLYRGQTEAFF. CDR3 DNA: TGTGCCAGCAGCCTGTACAGGGGGCAAACTGAAGCTTTCTTT.

The V gene is TRBV9, the J gene TRBJ2-1; D perhaps matches TRBD1 (6 bases). Trimming took 0 bases from V and 0 from J, leaving 16 bases between them. This CDR3 region has 18 residues. Germline V CDR1 and CDR2: SGDLS, YYNGEE. The CDR3 is CASSVDPERGSSYNEQFF. The CDR3 DNA reads TGTGCCAGCAGCGTAGACCCCGAAAGGGGGAGCTCCTACAATGAGCAGTTCTTC.

This clone came up a few times. This chain joins TRBV2 and TRBJ1-6; D is undetermined. There are 13 residues in the CDR3. The germline V gene encodes CDR1 SNHLY and CDR2 FYNNEI. The ends were cut back, 2 bases at V and 4 bases at J, with 3 bases in the middle. CDR3 residues: CASSEQYNSPLHF. The CDR3, as DNA: TGTGCCAGCAGTGAACAGTATAATTCACCCCTCCACTTT.

The chain employs TRBV5-4 and TRBJ1-5; 10 positions agree with TRBD1. Germline values: CDR1 SGHNT, CDR2 YYREEE (reference sequence). J gave up 7 bases and V 5 bases, and 6 bases lay outside the gene matches. This CDR3 is 14 amino acids long. CDR3 protein: CASSRGTGEQPQHF. The CDR3 nucleotides read TGTGCCAGCAGTCGTGGGACAGGGGAACAGCCCCAGCATTTT.

This clone was picked up a small number of times. CDR3 sequence: CASSLDSLFNTEAFF. DNA for the CDR3: TGTGCCAGCAGCCTTGACAGTCTCTTTAACACTGAAGCTTTCTTT. V gene TRBV6-2 or TRBV6-3 combines with J gene TRBJ1-1; possibly TRBD1 for D (5 bases). This CDR3 comprises 15 residues. Germline V gives CDR1 MNHEY, CDR2 SVGEGT. The V and J ends lost 6 bases and 2 bases respectively, with 16 bases between them.

The chain couples TRBV14 to TRBJ1-2; the match to TRBD1 covers 7 bases. The ends lost 2 bases at V and 0 bases at J; junction bases unmatched: 3. The germline gives CDR1 SGHDN, CDR2 FVKESK. This CDR3 region has 15 residues. The CDR3 nucleotides read TGTGCCAGCAGCCAAAGACAGGGAGCTAACTATGGCTACACCTTC. Amino acids: CASSQRQGANYGYTF.

The chain recombines TRBV19 with TRBJ1-1, with a possible D match to TRBD1 (5 bases). CDR3 size: 15 residues. The V end lost 0 bases, the J end lost 6 bases, and 14 bases lay between the germline ends. Germline CDR1 LNHDA, CDR2 SQIVND (reference sequence). CDR3 sequence reads: CASSIDLGGRPEAFF. The CDR3 DNA sequence: TGTGCCAGTAGTATAGATCTGGGGGGACGGCCTGAAGCTTTCTTT.

J is TRBJ2-7 and V is TRBV6-5, with a weak D call TRBD1 (6 bases). The germline V gene encodes CDR1 MNHEY and CDR2 SVGAGI. Trimming shortened V by 2 bases and J by 2 bases, and 13 bases separated the two germline ends. CDR3 size: 15 residues. In nucleotides, the CDR3 is TGTGCCAGCAGTTACGCCTGGGGACAAACCTACGAGCAGTACTTC. Its translation: CASSYAWGQTYEQYF.

J is TRBJ1-2 and V is TRBV27, with 8 bases identical to TRBD1. The CDR3 has 15 amino acids. Trimming cost V 5 bases and J 3 bases; bases outside gene matches: 8. Germline values: CDR1 MNHEY, CDR2 SMNVEV (reference sequence). The CDR3 DNA reads as TGTGCCAGCAGTCCCCTGACAGGGGTAGACTATGGCTACACCTTC. It yields the protein CASSPLTGVDYGYTF.

The chain has TRBV27 and TRBJ2-3; perhaps TRBD2 as D (6 bases). Per germline, CDR1 MNHEY and CDR2 SMNVEV (reference sequence). V lost 8 bases and J lost 5, with 17 bases in between. CDR3 length equals 14 residues. This chain's CDR3 is CASGVAEFRDTQYF. Here the CDR3 DNA reads TGTGCCAGCGGCGTAGCGGAGTTTAGAGATACGCAGTATTTT.

The rearrangement links TRBV7-2 to TRBJ1-2; D not resolved. V was shortened by 7 bases and J by 0 bases, with 15 bases between the two germline ends. In germline, CDR1 is SGHTA, CDR2 FQGNSA. The CDR3 totals 15 residues. CDR3 DNA: TGTGCCAGCACCCCTCAGACGGCGGCTAACTATGGCTACACCTTC. It translates to CASTPQTAANYGYTF.

The gene calls are TRBV4-3 and TRBJ2-5; D is perhaps TRBD2 (7 bases). The length of the CDR3 is 15 residues. V was cut by 2 bases and J by 4 bases, with 14 bases left in between. Germline assignment: CDR1 LGHNA and CDR2 YSLEER. CDR3: CASSQSTGGGETQYF. The CDR3 nucleotides are TGCGCCAGCAGCCAATCAACGGGGGGCGGAGAGACCCAGTACTTC.

This chain links TRBV27 with TRBJ2-1; tentative D call: TRBD2 (6 bases). Trimming left V 5 bases short and J 6 bases short, with 17 bases between. The CDR3 spans 15 residues. Germline V gene sequence: CDR1 MNHEY, CDR2 SMNVEV (reference sequence). In DNA form, the CDR3 reads TGTGCCAGCAGTGACCGGGACTTCAGCCCCAATGAGCAGTTCTTC. The encoded protein is CASSDRDFSPNEQFF.